This T cell receptor beta chain appears in the sequencing data of a study of neoadjuvant anti-PD-1 for oral cavity cancer. CDR1 is SQVTM, CDR2 ANQGSEA, per germline. The length of the CDR3 is 12 residues. Trimming removed 5 bases from V and 9 bases from J, with 16 bases in between. Sequencing used immunoSEQ multiplex PCR; TCRdb keeps in-frame clones, though not all of them. The data show around 12,000 clones, 50% to 80% seen once. Patients had newly diagnosed, untreated stage II-IVA oral cavity squamous cell carcinoma. The chain employs TRBV29-1 and TRBJ2-5, with a tentative D call TRBD1 (6 bases). Source: PBMCs, taken before nivolumab (anti-PD-1) treatment. The source of this sequence is a person aged 40-85 years with oral cavity squamous cell carcinoma. The CDR3 loop reads CSVHRDTQSQYF. In DNA form, the CDR3 reads TGCAGCGTTCACCGGGACACTCAGTCCCAGTACTTC.